These T cell receptor beta chains were read from a single sample in a study of CD8 T cells in ankylosing spondylitis. TCRdb ran MiXCR on the 5' RACE reads and lists one entry per CDR3 protein. The data contain some 700,000 distinct CDR3 sequences, roughly 19% of them singletons. The specimen sequenced was blood, either unsorted or a sorted T cell fraction (not recorded which). The receptors come from a male donor with ankylosing spondylitis. The CDR3 runs from the conserved cysteine through the conserved F or W. A D gene is named only where the DNA matches it firmly. Clone sizes are given selectively: once, few, many, or a class where the clone is expanded.

D	J	size	V	CDR3	DNA
-	TRBJ1-5	-	TRBV9	CASSVDSGNQPQHF	TGTGCCAGCAGCGTAGACAGCGGCAATCAGCCCCAGCATTTT
TRBD1	TRBJ2-7	few	TRBV24-1	CATSDSQGAPYEQYF	TGTGCCACCAGTGATTCCCAGGGGGCCCCCTACGAGCAGTACTTC
-	TRBJ2-5	-	TRBV4-1	CASSQVWRETQYF	TGCGCCAGCAGCCAAGTGTGGAGAGAGACCCAGTACTTC
TRBD1	TRBJ1-2	-	TRBV2	CASSERQGRDYGYTF	TGTGCCAGCAGTGAACGACAGGGTCGGGACTATGGCTACACCTTC
TRBD2	TRBJ2-6	-	TRBV12-3/TRBV12-4	CASSSGTGANVLTF	TGTGCCAGCAGTAGCGGGACTGGGGCCAACGTCCTGACTTTC
TRBD1	TRBJ1-1	many	TRBV7-9	CASSLDRGGTEAFF	TGTGCCAGCAGTCTCGACAGGGGGGGCACTGAAGCTTTCTTT
-	TRBJ1-2	few	TRBV5-6	CASSYGHLLNYGYTF	TGTGCCAGCAGCTACGGACATCTCCTTAACTATGGCTACACCTTC
-	TRBJ1-1	few	TRBV20-1	CSARTLGSEVGEAFF	TGCAGTGCTAGGACCTTAGGGTCGGAAGTGGGTGAAGCTTTCTTT
-	TRBJ1-3	few	TRBV6-1	CASSGNWNGNTIYF	TGTGCCAGCAGTGGGAATTGGAACGGAAACACCATATATTTT
-	TRBJ2-7	few	TRBV27	CASSSDFSYEQYF	TGTGCCAGCAGTAGCGATTTCTCCTACGAGCAGTACTTC
TRBD1	TRBJ2-2	-	TRBV12-3/TRBV12-4	CASSLGQGGLPLFF	TGTGCCAGCAGTTTAGGACAGGGGGGGCTCCCACTGTTTTTT
TRBD2	TRBJ2-1	-	TRBV9	CASSRRTSGMGDEQFF	TGTGCCAGCAGCCGTAGAACTAGCGGGATGGGGGATGAGCAGTTCTTC
-	TRBJ2-1	-	TRBV4-3	CASSQGVASSYNEQFF	TGCGCCAGCAGCCAAGGGGTAGCCAGCTCCTACAATGAGCAGTTCTTC
TRBD1	TRBJ1-5	-	TRBV28	CASTTGRYQPQHF	TGTGCCAGCACGACAGGGCGCTATCAGCCCCAGCATTTT
TRBD1	TRBJ2-4	-	TRBV7-3	CASSPQGKGIQYF	TGTGCCAGCAGCCCACAGGGGAAGGGCATTCAGTACTTC
TRBD2	TRBJ2-2	-	TRBV9	CASSVGWTSVTNTGELFF	TGTGCCAGCAGCGTAGGTTGGACTAGCGTAACGAACACCGGGGAGCTGTTTTTT
-	TRBJ2-3	many	TRBV5-1	CASSPVDPRTDTQYF	TGCGCCAGCAGCCCCGTGGACCCCCGCACAGATACGCAGTATTTT
-	TRBJ2-1	-	TRBV4-1	CASSQNQNNEQFF	TGCGCCAGCAGCCAAAACCAAAACAATGAGCAGTTCTTC
-	TRBJ2-6	-	TRBV9	CASSVDPRGANVLTF	TGTGCCAGCAGCGTAGACCCGAGGGGGGCCAACGTCCTGACTTTC
-	TRBJ2-7	-	TRBV7-9	CASSLSVTVGPAYEQYF	TGTGCCAGCAGCCTCTCCGTGACAGTGGGACCCGCCTACGAGCAGTACTTC
-	TRBJ1-2	-	TRBV20-1	CSARDQPRGQDSMGYTF	TGCAGTGCTAGAGATCAGCCCCGCGGTCAGGATAGTATGGGCTACACCTTC
-	TRBJ2-1	-	TRBV4-1	CASSPHPGSSYNEQFF	TGCGCCAGCAGCCCCCACCCCGGTAGCTCCTACAATGAGCAGTTCTTC
-	TRBJ2-7	-	TRBV7-8	CASSLGFVVGDEQYF	TGTGCCAGCAGCTTGGGCTTCGTGGTCGGGGACGAGCAGTACTTC
-	TRBJ2-2	-	TRBV4-1	CASSRGMNTGELFF	TGCGCCAGCAGCCGTGGTATGAACACCGGGGAGCTGTTTTTT
TRBD2	TRBJ2-2	-	TRBV12-3/TRBV12-4	CASSSQRESGELFF	TGTGCCAGCAGTTCACAGCGGGAGAGCGGGGAGCTGTTTTTT
-	TRBJ2-1	-	TRBV15	CATRQDSSKYEQFF	TGTGCCACCAGGCAGGACAGTTCTAAATATGAGCAGTTCTTC
TRBD1	TRBJ1-1	many	TRBV12-3/TRBV12-4	CASSTMGQMNTEAFF	TGTGCCAGCAGTACGATGGGACAGATGAACACTGAAGCTTTCTTT
-	TRBJ2-2	-	TRBV29-1	CSVLWGGTGELFF	TGCAGCGTACTATGGGGAGGCACCGGGGAGCTGTTTTTT
-	TRBJ2-6	-	TRBV4-1	CASSPFNSGANVLTF	TGCGCCAGCAGCCCTTTCAACTCTGGGGCCAACGTCCTGACTTTC
TRBD2	TRBJ2-3	few	TRBV27	CASSLGLAGPTITDTQYF	TGTGCCAGCAGTCTGGGACTAGCGGGACCCACGATCACAGATACGCAGTATTTT
-	TRBJ2-2	-	TRBV12-3/TRBV12-4	CASRPLSTGRTGELFF	TGTGCCAGCAGGCCCCTCTCCACTGGCCGGACCGGGGAGCTGTTTTTT
TRBD1	TRBJ2-2	few	TRBV4-2	CASSQDRDRANTGELFF	TGTGCCAGCAGCCAAGACCGGGACAGGGCGAACACCGGGGAGCTGTTTTTT
TRBD1	TRBJ1-5	-	TRBV2	CASTRGGTGGRQPQHF	TGTGCCAGCACTCGAGGGGGGACAGGGGGCAGGCAGCCCCAGCATTTT
-	TRBJ1-5	few	TRBV15	CATSARAGTQHF	TGTGCCACCAGCGCACGTGCTGGGACCCAGCATTTT
-	TRBJ1-1	few	TRBV5-5	CASSPEGVPNTEAFF	TGTGCCAGCAGCCCGGAGGGGGTCCCAAACACTGAAGCTTTCTTT
-	TRBJ2-7	few	TRBV28	CASRRRTDLAYEQYF	TGTGCCAGCAGGAGACGGACAGACCTCGCCTACGAGCAGTACTTC
-	TRBJ1-6	-	TRBV12-3/TRBV12-4	CASSSQGSLYNSPLHF	TGTGCCAGCAGTTCACAGGGCTCGCTCTATAATTCACCCCTCCACTTT
-	TRBJ1-2	many	TRBV20-1	CSAPTGNYGYTF	TGCAGTGCTCCAACAGGGAACTATGGCTACACCTTC
-	TRBJ2-1	-	TRBV27	CASSLDGGPNNEQFF	TGTGCCAGCAGTTTAGACGGGGGGCCAAACAATGAGCAGTTCTTC
TRBD1	TRBJ2-5	-	TRBV5-1	CASSQFPGTGQETQYF	TGCGCCAGCAGCCAGTTTCCTGGGACAGGCCAAGAGACCCAGTACTTC
TRBD1	TRBJ2-5	few	TRBV15	CATSRTGGYQETQYF	TGTGCCACCAGCAGAACAGGGGGCTACCAAGAGACCCAGTACTTC
TRBD1	TRBJ2-7	-	TRBV18	CASSPVDRVLYEQYF	TGTGCCAGCTCACCGGTGGACAGGGTATTGTACGAGCAGTACTTC
TRBD1	TRBJ1-1	few	TRBV20-1	CSAKKTGVSNTEAFF	TGCAGTGCTAAAAAGACAGGGGTCTCGAACACTGAAGCTTTCTTT
-	TRBJ2-2	-	TRBV20-1	CCARVQGTPWGTGELFF	TGCTGTGCTAGAGTCCAGGGCACCCCATGGGGCACCGGGGAGCTGTTTTTT
TRBD1	TRBJ2-7	few	TRBV11-2	CASSALGQGNYEQYF	TGTGCCAGCAGCGCGTTGGGACAGGGGAACTACGAGCAGTACTTC
-	TRBJ2-1	few	TRBV11-3	CASSLGGDGSYNEQFF	TGTGCCAGCAGCTTAGGCGGGGACGGCTCCTACAATGAGCAGTTCTTC
TRBD1	TRBJ2-3	few	TRBV12-3/TRBV12-4	CASSWTGSTDTQYF	TGTGCCAGCAGTTGGACAGGGAGCACAGATACGCAGTATTTT
-	TRBJ1-4	few	TRBV5-1	CASSVGDTGKLFF	TGCGCCAGCAGCGTGGGGGATACTGGAAAACTGTTTTTT
-	TRBJ1-5	few	TRBV12-3/TRBV12-4	CASRRANQPQHF	TGTGCCAGCCGACGCGCCAATCAGCCCCAGCATTTT
-	TRBJ2-1	few	TRBV2	CASSAGTESYNEQFF	TGTGCCAGCAGTGCCGGGACGGAATCCTACAATGAGCAGTTCTTC
TRBD1	TRBJ1-1	-	TRBV13	CASSLPQGASTEAFF	TGTGCCAGCAGCCTCCCTCAGGGGGCGAGCACTGAAGCTTTCTTT
-	TRBJ2-1	-	TRBV29-1	CSVVILAGEQFF	TGCAGCGTTGTCATCCTGGCCGGTGAGCAGTTCTTC
-	TRBJ1-5	few	TRBV12-3/TRBV12-4	CASSSGPWPQHF	TGTGCCAGCAGTTCGGGCCCTTGGCCCCAGCATTTT
TRBD1	TRBJ2-7	-	TRBV11-2	CASTVGQGDYEQYF	TGTGCCAGCACCGTAGGACAGGGAGACTACGAGCAGTACTTC
-	TRBJ2-3	-	TRBV7-3	CASSLGGATSTQYF	TGTGCCAGCAGCTTGGGGGGCGCGACTTCTACGCAGTATTTT
-	TRBJ2-6	-	TRBV5-1	CASSLASGLGANVLTF	TGCGCCAGCAGCTTGGCCTCAGGGTTGGGGGCCAACGTCCTGACTTTC
-	TRBJ2-7	-	TRBV7-9	CASSLAWGPSGEQYF	TGTGCCAGCAGCTTAGCGTGGGGCCCCTCTGGCGAGCAGTACTTC
-	TRBJ1-4	few	TRBV7-9	CASSPGQSGNEKLFF	TGTGCCAGCAGCCCTGGGCAGAGTGGTAATGAAAAACTGTTTTTT
-	TRBJ2-7	few	TRBV29-1	CSVEPAGAGSEQYF	TGCAGCGTTGAACCGGCTGGGGCGGGTTCCGAGCAGTACTTC